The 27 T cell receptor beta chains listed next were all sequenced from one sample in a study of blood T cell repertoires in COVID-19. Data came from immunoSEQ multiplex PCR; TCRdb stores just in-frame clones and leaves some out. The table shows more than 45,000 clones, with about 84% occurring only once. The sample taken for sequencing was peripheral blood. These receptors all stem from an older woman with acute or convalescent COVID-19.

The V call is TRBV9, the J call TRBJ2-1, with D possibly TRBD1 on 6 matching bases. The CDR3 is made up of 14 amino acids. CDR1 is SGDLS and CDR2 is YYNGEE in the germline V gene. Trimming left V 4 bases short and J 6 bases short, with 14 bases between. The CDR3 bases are TGTGCCAGCAGCACCCGGGACATGGGCAATGAGCAGTTCTTC. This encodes CASSTRDMGNEQFF. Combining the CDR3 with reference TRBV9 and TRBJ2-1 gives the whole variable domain DSGVTQTPKHLITATGQRVTLRCSPRSGDLSVYWYQQSLDQGLQFLIQYYNGEERAKGNILERFSAQQFPDLHSELNLSSLELGDSALYFCASSTRDMGNEQFFGPGTRLTVL.

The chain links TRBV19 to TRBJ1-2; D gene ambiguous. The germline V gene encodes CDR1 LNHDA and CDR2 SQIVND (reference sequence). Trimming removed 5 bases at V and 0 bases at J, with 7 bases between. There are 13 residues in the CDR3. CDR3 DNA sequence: TGTGCCAGTAGTCCTAGTACTAACTATGGCTACACCTTC. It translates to CASSPSTNYGYTF.

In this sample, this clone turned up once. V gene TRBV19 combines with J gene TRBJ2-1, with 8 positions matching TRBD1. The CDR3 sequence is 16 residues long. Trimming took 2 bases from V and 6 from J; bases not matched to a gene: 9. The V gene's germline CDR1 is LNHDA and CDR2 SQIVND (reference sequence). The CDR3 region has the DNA TGTGCCAGTAGTATAACTCGGGCAGGGGGCTTCAATGAGCAGTTCTTC. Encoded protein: CASSITRAGGFNEQFF.

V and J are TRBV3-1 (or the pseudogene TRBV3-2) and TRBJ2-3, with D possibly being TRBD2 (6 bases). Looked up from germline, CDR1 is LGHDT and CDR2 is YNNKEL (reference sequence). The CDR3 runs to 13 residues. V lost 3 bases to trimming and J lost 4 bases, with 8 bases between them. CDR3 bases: TGTGCCAGCAGCCAGCCTAGCGCAGATACGCAGTATTTT. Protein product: CASSQPSADTQYF.

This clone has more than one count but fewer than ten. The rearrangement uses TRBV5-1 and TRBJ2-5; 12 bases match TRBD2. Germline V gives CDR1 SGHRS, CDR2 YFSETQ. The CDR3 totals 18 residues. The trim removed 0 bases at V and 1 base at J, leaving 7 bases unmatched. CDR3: CASSLGLAGGPSQETQYF. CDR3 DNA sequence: TGCGCCAGCAGCTTGGGGCTAGCGGGAGGGCCCTCCCAAGAGACCCAGTACTTC.

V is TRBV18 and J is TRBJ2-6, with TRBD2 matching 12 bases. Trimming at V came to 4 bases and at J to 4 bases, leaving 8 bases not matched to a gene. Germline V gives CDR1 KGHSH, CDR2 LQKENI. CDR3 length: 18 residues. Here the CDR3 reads CASSLETSGSWGANVLTF. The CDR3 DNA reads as TGTGCCAGCTCACTTGAGACTAGCGGGAGTTGGGGGGCCAACGTCCTGACTTTC.

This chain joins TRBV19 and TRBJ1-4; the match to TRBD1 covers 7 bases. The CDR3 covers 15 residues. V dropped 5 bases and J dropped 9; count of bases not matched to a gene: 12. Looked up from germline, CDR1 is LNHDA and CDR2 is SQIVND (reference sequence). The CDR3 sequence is CASSSSGTALQKLFF. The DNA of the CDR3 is TGTGCCAGTAGTTCAAGTGGGACAGCCCTGCAAAAACTGTTTTTT.

The CDR3 sequence is CASSNSGRDPWNEQFF. The CDR3 region has the DNA TGTGCCAGCAGCAACAGCGGGCGGGACCCATGGAATGAGCAGTTCTTC. The chain combines TRBV6-2 or TRBV6-3 with TRBJ2-1; tentative D call: TRBD2 (6 bases). The CDR3 is 16 residues long. V lost 6 bases to trimming and J lost 7 bases, with 22 bases between them. Germline assignment: CDR1 MNHEY and CDR2 SVGEGT.

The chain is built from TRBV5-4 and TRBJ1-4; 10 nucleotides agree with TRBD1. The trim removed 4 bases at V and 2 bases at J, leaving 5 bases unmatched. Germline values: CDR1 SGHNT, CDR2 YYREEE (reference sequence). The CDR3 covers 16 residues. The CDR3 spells CASSPGQGETNEKLFF. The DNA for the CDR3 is TGTGCCAGCAGCCCAGGACAGGGGGAGACTAATGAAAAACTGTTTTTT.

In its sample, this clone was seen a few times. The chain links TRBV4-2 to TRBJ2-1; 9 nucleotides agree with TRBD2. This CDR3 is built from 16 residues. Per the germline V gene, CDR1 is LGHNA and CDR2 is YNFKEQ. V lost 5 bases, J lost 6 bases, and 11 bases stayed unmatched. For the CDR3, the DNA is TGTGCCAGCAGCTCCCAAACAGCGGGAGGTTCCAATGAGCAGTTCTTC. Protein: CASSSQTAGGSNEQFF.

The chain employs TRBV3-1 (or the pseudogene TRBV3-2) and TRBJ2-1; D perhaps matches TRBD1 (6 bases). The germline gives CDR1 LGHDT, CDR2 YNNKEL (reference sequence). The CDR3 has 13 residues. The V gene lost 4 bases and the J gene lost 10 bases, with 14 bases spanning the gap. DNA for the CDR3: TGTGCCAGCAGCCTCCATCAGGGGTCAGAGCAGTTCTTC. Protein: CASSLHQGSEQFF.

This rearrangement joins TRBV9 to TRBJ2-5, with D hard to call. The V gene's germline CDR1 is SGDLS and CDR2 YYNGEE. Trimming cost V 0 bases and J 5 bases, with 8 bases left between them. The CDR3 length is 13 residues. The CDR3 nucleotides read TGTGCCAGCAGCGTAGCCCCGTATGAGACCCAGTACTTC. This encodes CASSVAPYETQYF. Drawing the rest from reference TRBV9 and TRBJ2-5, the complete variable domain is DSGVTQTPKHLITATGQRVTLRCSPRSGDLSVYWYQQSLDQGLQFLIQYYNGEERAKGNILERFSAQQFPDLHSELNLSSLELGDSALYFCASSVAPYETQYFGPGTRLLVL.

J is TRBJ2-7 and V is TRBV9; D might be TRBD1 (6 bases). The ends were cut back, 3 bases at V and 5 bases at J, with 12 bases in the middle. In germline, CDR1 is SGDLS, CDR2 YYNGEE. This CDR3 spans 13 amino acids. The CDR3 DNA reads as TGTGCCAGCAGCGCGAGGGGGAGAGACGAGCAGTACTTC. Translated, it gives CASSARGRDEQYF.

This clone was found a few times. The chain's CDR3 is CASSLRGSLTDTQYF. CDR3 DNA sequence: TGTGCCAGCAGCTTAAGAGGGTCCCTCACAGATACGCAGTATTTT. The chain combines TRBV7-3 with TRBJ2-3, with D possibly TRBD2 on 5 matching bases. Germline V CDR1 and CDR2: SGHTA, FQGTGA. Trimming removed 1 base from V and 2 bases from J, with 10 bases in between. The length of the CDR3 is 15 residues.

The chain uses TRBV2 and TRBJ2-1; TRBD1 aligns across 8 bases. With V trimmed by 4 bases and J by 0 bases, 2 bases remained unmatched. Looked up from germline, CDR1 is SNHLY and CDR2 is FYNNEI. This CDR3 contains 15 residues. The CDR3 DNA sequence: TGTGCCAGCAGTGGGGGGACAGGCTCCTACAATGAGCAGTTCTTC. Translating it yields CASSGGTGSYNEQFF.

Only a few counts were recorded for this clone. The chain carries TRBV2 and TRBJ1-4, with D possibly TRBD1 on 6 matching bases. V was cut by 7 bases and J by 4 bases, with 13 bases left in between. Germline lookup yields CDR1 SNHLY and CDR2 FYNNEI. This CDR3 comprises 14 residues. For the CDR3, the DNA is TGTGCCAGCAACCTACAGGGAGTTAATGAAAAACTGTTTTTT. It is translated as CASNLQGVNEKLFF.

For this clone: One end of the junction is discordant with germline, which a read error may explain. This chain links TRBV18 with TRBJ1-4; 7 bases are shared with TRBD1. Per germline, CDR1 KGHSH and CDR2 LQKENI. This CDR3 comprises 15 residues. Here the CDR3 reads CASLPQGGGGEKLFF. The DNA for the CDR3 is TGTGCCAGCTTACCACAAGGGGGCGGTGGCGAAAAACTGTTTTTT.

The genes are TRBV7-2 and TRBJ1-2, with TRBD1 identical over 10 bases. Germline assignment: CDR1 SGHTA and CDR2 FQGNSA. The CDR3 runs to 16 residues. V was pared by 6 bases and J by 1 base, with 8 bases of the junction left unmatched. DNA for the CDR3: TGTGCCAGCAGTTTTACTCGGACAGGGGGTAACTATGGCTACACCTTC. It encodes CASSFTRTGGNYGYTF.

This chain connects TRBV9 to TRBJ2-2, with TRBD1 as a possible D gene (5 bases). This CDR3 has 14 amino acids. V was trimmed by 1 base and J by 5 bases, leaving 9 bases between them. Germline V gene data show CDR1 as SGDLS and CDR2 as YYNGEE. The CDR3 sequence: CASSVTGATGELFF. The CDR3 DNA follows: TGTGCCAGCAGCGTAACTGGGGCGACCGGGGAGCTGTTTTTT.

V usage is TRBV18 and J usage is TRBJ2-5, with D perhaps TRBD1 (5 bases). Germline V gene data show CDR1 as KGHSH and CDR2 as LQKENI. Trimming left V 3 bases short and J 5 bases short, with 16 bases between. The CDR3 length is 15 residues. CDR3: CASSPSRQPRETQYF. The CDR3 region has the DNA TGTGCCAGCTCACCCTCAAGACAGCCGCGGGAGACCCAGTACTTC.

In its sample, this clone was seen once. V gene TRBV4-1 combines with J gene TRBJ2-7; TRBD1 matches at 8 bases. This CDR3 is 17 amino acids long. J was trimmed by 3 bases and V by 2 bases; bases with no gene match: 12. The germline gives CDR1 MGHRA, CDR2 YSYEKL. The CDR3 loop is CASSQRTGRTPFYEQYF. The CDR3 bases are TGCGCCAGCAGCCAACGGACAGGGCGAACCCCATTCTACGAGCAGTACTTC.

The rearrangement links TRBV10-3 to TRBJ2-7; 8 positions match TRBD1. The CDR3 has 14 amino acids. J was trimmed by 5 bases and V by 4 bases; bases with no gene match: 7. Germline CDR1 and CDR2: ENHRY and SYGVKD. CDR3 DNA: TGTGCCATCAGTGGATGGCAGGGGGCAAACGAGCAGTACTTC. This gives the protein CAISGWQGANEQYF.

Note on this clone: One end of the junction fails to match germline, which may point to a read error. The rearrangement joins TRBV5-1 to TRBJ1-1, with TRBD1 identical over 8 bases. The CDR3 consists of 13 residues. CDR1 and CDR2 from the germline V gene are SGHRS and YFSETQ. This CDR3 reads CTSSLDRVTEAFF. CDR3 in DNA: TGCACCAGCAGCCTGGACAGGGTTACTGAAGCTTTCTTT. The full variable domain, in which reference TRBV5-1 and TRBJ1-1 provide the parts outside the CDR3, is KAGVTQTPRYLIKTRGQQVTLSCSPISGHRSVSWYQQTPGQGLQFLFEYFSETQRNKGNFPGRFSGRQFSNSRSEMNVSTLELGDSALYLCTSSLDRVTEAFFGQGTRLTVV.

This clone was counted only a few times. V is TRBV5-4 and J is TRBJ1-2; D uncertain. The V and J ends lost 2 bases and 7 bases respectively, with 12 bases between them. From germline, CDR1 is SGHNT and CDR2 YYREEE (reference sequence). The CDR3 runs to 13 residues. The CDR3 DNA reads TGTGCCAGCAGCTTTGCAGCGGCGTCTGGCTACACCTTC. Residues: CASSFAAASGYTF.

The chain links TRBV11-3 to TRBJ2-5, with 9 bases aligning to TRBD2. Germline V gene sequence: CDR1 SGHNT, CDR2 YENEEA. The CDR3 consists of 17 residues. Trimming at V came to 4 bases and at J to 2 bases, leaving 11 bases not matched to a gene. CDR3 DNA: TGTGCCAGCAGCTCCCGGCAGGGGCTAGCGGGGCAAGAGACCCAGTACTTC. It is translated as CASSSRQGLAGQETQYF.

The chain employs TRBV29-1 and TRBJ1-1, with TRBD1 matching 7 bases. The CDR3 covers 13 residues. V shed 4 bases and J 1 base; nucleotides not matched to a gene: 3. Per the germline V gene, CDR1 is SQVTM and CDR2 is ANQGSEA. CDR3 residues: CSVGQGANTEAFF. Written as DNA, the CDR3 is TGCAGCGTTGGACAGGGAGCGAACACTGAAGCTTTCTTT.

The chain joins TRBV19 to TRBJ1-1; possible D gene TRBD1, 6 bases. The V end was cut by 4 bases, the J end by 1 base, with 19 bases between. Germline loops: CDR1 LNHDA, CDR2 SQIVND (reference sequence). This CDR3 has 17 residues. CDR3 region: CASSNRARGAGNTEAFF. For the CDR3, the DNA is TGTGCCAGTAGTAATAGGGCCCGGGGGGCCGGGAACACTGAAGCTTTCTTT.